Reported below is one T cell receptor (beta chain). Its antigen is still unknown. At one of its ends the junction is not consistent with the germline gene, which may arise from a read error. Every isolated RNA sample was fully reverse transcribed, so sequencing captured expressed TCRB transcripts. The assay was immunoSEQ multiplex PCR, and TCRdb's table has in-frame clones only and misses some. This table holds approximately 170,000 clones, 7% to 9% found once. Via CD45RO/CCR7/CD25/CD127/CD95/CD27, cells of the CD4+ naive, central memory, regulatory and stem cell-like memory subsets were sorted. Purities over 98% were achieved in all sorted populations. This record comes from a study of beta chain features in type 1 diabetes. Study-wide points: Across all four CD4+ subsets, people with type 1 diabetes showed modestly shorter TCRB CDR3s. The study found that naive, central memory and Treg TCRB repertoires appeared more similar in patients than in healthy donors.

The clonotype comes from a man aged 18 to 30 with type 1 diabetes. Sequencing used central memory CD4+ T cells from blood.

This CDR3 is CASTETRKLFF. In DNA, the CDR3 is TGTGCCAGCACTGAAACGAGGAAACTGTTTTTT. The chain links TRBV2 to TRBJ1-4, with D hard to call. The germline gives CDR1 SNHLY, CDR2 FYNNEI. The CDR3 is made up of 11 amino acids.